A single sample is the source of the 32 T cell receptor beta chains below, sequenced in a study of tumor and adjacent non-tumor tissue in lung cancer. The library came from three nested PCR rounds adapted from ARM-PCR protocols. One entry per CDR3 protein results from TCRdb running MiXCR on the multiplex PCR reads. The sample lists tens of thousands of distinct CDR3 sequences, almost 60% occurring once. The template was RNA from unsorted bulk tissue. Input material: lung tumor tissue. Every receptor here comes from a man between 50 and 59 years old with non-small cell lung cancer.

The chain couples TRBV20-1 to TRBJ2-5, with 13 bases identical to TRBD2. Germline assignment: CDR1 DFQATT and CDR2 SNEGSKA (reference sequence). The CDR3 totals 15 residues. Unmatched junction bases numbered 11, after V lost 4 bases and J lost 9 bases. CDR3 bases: TGCAGTGCTACTCGAACTAGCGGGGGGGTGGAGGCCCAGTACTTC. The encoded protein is CSATRTSGGVEAQYF.

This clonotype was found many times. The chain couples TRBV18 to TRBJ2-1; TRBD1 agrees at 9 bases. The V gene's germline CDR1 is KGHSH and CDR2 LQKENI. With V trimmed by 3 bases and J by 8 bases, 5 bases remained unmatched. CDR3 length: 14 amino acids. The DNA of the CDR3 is TGTGCCAGCTCACCGGGACAGGGAGTATATGAGCAGTTCTTC. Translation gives CASSPGQGVYEQFF.

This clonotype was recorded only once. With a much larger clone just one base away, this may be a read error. The CDR3 here is CASSLNPSGSYHERYF. DNA of the CDR3: TGTGCCAGCAGTCTAAACCCTAGCGGGAGTTACCACGAGCGGTACTTC. V is TRBV6-2 or TRBV6-3 and J is TRBJ2-7; 10 bases align to TRBD2. From germline, CDR1 is MNHEY and CDR2 SVGEGT. The CDR3 contains 16 residues.

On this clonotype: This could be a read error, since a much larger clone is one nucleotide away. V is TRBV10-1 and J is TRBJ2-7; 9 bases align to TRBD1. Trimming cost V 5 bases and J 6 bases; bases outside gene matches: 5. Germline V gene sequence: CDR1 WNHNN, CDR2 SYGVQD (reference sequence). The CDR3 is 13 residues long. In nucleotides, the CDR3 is TGCGCCAGCAGTATGGGGACAGGGTTCGAGCAGTACTTC. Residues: CASSMGTGFEQYF.

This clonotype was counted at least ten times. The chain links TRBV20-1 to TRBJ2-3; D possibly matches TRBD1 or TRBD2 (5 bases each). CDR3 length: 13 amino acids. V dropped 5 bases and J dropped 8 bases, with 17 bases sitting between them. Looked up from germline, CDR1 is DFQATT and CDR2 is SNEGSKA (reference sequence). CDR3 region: CSAPDSRQGTQYF. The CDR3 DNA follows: TGCAGTGCTCCGGACTCTAGGCAGGGTACGCAGTATTTT.

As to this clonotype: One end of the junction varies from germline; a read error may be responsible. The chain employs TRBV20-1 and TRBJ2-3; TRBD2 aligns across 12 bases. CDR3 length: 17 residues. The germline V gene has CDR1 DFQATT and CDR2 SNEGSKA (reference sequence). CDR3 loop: CSARWTSGTQITDAQYF. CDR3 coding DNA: TGCAGTGCTAGGTGGACTAGCGGGACCCAAATCACAGATGCGCAGTATTTT.

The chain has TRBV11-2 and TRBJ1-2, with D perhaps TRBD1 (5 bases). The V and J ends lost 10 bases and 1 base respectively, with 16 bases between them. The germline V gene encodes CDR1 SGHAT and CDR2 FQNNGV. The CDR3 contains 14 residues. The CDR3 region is CATRVDRFNYGYTF. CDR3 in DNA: TGTGCCACCAGAGTCGACAGATTTAACTATGGCTACACCTTC.

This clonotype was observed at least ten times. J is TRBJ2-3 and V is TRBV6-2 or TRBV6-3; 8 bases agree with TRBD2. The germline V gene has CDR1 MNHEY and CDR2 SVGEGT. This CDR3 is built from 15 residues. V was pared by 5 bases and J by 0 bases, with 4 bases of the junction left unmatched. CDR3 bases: TGTGCCAGCAGTCTTTCTAGCGGGAGCACAGATACGCAGTATTTT. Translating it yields CASSLSSGSTDTQYF.

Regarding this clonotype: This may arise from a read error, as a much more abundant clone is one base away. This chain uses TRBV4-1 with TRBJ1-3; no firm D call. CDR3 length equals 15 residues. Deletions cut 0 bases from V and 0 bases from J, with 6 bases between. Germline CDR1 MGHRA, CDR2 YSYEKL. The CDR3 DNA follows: TGCGCCAGCAGCCAAGAGGACTCCTCTGGAAACACCATATATTTT. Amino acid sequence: CASSQEDSSGNTIYF.

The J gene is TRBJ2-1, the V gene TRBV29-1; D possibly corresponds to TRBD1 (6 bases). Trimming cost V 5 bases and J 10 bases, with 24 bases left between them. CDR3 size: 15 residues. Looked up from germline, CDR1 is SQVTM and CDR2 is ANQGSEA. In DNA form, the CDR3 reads TGCAGCGTTATTCTCCCCCGTGTGGGGGCATGGGAGCAGTTCTTC. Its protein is CSVILPRVGAWEQFF.

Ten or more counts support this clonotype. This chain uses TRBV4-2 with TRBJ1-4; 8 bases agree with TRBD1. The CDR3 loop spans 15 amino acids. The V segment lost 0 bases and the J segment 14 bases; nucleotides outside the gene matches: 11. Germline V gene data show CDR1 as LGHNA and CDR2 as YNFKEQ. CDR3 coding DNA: TGTGCCAGCAGCCAAGAGGGACAGGCGGGTTTAGGGCTGTTTTTT. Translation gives CASSQEGQAGLGLFF.

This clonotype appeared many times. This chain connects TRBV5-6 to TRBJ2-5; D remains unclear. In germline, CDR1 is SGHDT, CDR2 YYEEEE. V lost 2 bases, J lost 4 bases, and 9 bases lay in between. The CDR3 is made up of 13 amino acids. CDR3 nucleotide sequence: TGTGCCAGCAGCTTCGGCGTCCGAGAGACCCAGTACTTC. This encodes CASSFGVRETQYF.

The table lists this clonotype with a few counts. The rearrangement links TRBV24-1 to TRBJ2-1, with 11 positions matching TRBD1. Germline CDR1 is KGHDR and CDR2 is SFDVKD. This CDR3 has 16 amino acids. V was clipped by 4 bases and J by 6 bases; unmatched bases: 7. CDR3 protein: CATSEDGQGATNEQFF. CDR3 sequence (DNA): TGTGCCACCAGTGAAGATGGACAGGGGGCGACCAATGAGCAGTTCTTC.

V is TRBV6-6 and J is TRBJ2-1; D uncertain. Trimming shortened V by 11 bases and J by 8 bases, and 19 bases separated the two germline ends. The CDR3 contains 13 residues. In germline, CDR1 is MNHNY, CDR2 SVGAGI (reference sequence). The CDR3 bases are TGTGCCTGTGGGCGGTTAAAATTTCATGAGCAGTTCTTC. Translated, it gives CACGRLKFHEQFF.

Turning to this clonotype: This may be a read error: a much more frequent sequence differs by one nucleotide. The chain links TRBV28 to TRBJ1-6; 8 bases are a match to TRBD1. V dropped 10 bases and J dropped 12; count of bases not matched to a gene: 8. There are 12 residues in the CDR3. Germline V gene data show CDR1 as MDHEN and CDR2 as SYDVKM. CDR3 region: CATGQGILPLHF. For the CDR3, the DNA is TGTGCCACCGGACAGGGCATTTTACCCCTCCACTTT. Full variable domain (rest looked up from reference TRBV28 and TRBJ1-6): DVKVTQSSRYLVKRTGEKVFLECVQDMDHENMFWYRQDPGLGLRLIYFSYDVKMKEKGDIPEGYSVSREKKERFSLILESASTNQTSMYLCATGQGILPLHFGNGTRLTVT.

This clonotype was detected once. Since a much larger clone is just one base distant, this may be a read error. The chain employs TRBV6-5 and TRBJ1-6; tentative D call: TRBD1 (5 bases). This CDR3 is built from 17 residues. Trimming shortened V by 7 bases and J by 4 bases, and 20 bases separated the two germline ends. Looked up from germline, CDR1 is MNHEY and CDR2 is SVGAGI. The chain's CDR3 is CASNWGPIQKYNSPLHF. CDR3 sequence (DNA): TGTGCCAGCAATTGGGGACCAATACAGAAATATAATTCACCCCTCCACTTT.

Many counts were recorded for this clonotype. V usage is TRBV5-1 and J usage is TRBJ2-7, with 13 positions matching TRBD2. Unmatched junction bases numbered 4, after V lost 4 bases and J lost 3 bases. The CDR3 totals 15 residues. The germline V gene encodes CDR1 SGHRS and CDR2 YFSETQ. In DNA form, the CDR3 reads TGCGCCAGCAGCCCAGGACTAGCGGGAGTCTACGAGCAGTACTTC. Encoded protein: CASSPGLAGVYEQYF.

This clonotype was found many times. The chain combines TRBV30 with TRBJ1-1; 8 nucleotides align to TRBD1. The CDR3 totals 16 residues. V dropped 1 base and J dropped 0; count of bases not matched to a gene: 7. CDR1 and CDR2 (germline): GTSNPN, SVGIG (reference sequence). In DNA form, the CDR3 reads TGTGCCTGGAGTGGGGGGATGACAGGGGTGAACACTGAAGCTTTCTTT. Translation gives CAWSGGMTGVNTEAFF.

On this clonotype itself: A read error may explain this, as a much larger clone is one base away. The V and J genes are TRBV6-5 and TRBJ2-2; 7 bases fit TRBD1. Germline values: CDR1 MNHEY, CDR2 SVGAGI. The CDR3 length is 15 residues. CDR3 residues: CTSRILTGVAGELFF. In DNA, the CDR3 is TGTACCAGCAGAATACTAACAGGGGTGGCCGGGGAGCTGTTTTTT.

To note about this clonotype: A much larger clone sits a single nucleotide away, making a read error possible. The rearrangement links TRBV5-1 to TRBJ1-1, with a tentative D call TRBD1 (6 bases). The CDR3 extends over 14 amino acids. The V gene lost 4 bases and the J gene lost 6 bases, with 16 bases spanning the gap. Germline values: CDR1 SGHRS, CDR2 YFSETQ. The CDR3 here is CASSQDSGRAEAFF. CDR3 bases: TGCGCCAGCAGCCAGGACAGTGGGCGAGCTGAAGCTTTCTTT.

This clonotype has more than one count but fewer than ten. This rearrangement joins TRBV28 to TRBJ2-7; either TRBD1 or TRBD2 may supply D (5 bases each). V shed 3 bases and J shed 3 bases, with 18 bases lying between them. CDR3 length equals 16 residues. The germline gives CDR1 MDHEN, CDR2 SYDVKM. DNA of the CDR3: TGTGCCAGCAGTTTCGCTTCCGGGGCAGGGTACTACGAGCAGTACTTC. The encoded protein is CASSFASGAGYYEQYF. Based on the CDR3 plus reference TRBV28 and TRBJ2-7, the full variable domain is DVKVTQSSRYLVKRTGEKVFLECVQDMDHENMFWYRQDPGLGLRLIYFSYDVKMKEKGDIPEGYSVSREKKERFSLILESASTNQTSMYLCASSFASGAGYYEQYFGPGTRLTVT.

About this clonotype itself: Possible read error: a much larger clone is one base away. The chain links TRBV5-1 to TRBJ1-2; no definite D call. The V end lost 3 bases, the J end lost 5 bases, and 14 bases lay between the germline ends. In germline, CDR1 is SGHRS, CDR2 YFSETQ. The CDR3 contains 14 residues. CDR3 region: CASSSQPSGYGYTF. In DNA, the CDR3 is TGCGCCAGCAGCTCCCAGCCGTCTGGGTATGGCTACACCTTC. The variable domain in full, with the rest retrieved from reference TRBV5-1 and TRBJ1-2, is KAGVTQTPRYLIKTRGQQVTLSCSPISGHRSVSWYQQTPGQGLQFLFEYFSETQRNKGNFPGRFSGRQFSNSRSEMNVSTLELGDSALYLCASSSQPSGYGYTFGSGTRLTVV.

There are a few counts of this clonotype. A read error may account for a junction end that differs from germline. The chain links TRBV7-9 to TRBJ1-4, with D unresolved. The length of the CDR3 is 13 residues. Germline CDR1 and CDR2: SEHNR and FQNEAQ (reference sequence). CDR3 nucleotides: TGTGCCAGCAGCCTAGCCGGGGAAGAAAAACTGTTTTTT. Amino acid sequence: CASSLAGEEKLFF.

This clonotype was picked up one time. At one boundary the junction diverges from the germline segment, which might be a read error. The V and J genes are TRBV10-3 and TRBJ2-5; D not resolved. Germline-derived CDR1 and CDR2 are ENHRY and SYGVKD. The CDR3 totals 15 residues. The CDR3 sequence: CAISETLPPQETQHF. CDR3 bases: TGTGCCATCAGTGAGACCCTTCCGCCCCAGGAGACCCAGCACTTC.

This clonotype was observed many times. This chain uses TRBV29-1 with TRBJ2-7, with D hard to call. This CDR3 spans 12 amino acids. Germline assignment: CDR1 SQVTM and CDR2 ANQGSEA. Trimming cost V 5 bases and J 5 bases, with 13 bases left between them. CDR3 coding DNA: TGCAGCGTTTCCACGGATGGCGACGAGCAGTACTTC. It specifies CSVSTDGDEQYF.

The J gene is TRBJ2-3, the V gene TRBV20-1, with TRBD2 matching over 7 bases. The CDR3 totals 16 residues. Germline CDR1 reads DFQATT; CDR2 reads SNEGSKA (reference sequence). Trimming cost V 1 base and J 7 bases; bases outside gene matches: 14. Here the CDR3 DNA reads TGCAGTGCTAGAGGCCAGACTAGCTCGGTGGGACATACGCAGTATTTT. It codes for CSARGQTSSVGHTQYF.

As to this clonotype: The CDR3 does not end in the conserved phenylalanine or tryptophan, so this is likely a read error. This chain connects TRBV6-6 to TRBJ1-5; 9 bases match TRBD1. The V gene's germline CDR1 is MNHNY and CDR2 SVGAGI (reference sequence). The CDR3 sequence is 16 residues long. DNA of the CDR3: TGCGCCAGCAGTCATGACAGGGGACAGGGTAATCAGCCCCAGCATCTT. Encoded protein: CASSHDRGQGNQPQHL.

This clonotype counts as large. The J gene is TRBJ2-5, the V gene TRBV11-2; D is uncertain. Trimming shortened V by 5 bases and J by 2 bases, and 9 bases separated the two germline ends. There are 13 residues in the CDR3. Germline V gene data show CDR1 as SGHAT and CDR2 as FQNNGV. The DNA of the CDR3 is TGTGCCAGCAGCAAAGGCAGACAAGAGACCCAGTACTTC. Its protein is CASSKGRQETQYF.

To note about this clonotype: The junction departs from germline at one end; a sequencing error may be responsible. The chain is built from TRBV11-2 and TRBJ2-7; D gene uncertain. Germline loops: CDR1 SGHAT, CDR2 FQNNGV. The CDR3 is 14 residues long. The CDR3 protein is CASSLEVLTYEKYF. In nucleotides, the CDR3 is TGTGCCAGCAGCTTAGAGGTCCTCACCTACGAGAAGTACTTC.

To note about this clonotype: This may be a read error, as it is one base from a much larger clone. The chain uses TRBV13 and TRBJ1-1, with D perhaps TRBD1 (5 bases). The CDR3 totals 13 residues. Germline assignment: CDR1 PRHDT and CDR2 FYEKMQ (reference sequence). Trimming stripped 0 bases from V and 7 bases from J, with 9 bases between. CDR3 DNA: TGTGCCAGCAGCTTAGGTGGGGACGGTGAAGCTTTCTTT. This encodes CASSLGGDGEAFF.

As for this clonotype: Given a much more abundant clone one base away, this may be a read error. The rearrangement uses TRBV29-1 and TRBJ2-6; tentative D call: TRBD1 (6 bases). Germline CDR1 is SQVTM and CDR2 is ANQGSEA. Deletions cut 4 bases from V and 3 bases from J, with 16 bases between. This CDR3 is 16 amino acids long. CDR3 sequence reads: CSVAAGSGVGANVLTF. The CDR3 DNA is TGCAGCGTTGCCGCCGGGTCAGGGGTTGGGGCCAACGTCCTGACTTTC.

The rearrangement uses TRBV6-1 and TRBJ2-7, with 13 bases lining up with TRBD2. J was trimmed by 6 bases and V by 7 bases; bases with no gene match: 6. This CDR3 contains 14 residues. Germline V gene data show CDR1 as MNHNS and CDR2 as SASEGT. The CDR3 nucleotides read TGTGCCAGCACCGTGGGACTAGCGGGGAGCGAGCAGTACTTC. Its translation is CASTVGLAGSEQYF.